This T cell receptor beta chain was recovered during a study of blood T cells in healthy people across ages. About the study: About one barcoded beta molecule per two T cells was the capture yield of template switching. Study outcomes and limitations: Nothing was known about donor CMV status, and this possibly confounded expanded clonotype changes.

The extraction recovered at least 5 micrograms of total RNA per sample. Next came a second PCR, run for about 6 to 12 cycles, which used a sample-barcoded 5' primer along with a J-beta primer mix. Each cDNA molecule carried a tag from a template-switch adaptor that contained 12 random nucleotides. TCRdb analysed the 5' RACE reads with MiXCR anew, one entry per CDR3 protein. Seen here are under 2 million distinct CDR3 sequences, 30% to 35% observed once, and the top ten hold approximately 11%. J was trimmed by 4 bases and V by 1 base; bases with no gene match: 6. The CDR3 contains 15 residues. CDR1 and CDR2 (germline): MDHEN, SYDVKM. In this sample, this clonotype turned up a few times. Its antigen is unknown.

Sequenced sample: blood. V is TRBV28 and J is TRBJ1-2; 7 bases map to TRBD1. This clonotype was obtained from a woman under 40 in good health. CDR3 sequence (DNA): TGTGCCAGCAGTTTATCGTCCCAGGGGGTCTATGGCTACACCTTC. Translated: CASSLSSQGVYGYTF.